This T cell receptor beta chain was recorded in a study of T cells in Graves' hyperthyroidism and ophthalmopathy. RNA transcripts were the template for amplifying TCR beta CDR3 regions. HTBI primers drove first-round RT-PCR of the TCR CDR3. TCRdb re-derived calls from the multiplex PCR reads in MiXCR, one entry per CDR3 protein. This table has approximately 600,000 distinct CDR3 sequences, 11% to 15% appearing once. Criteria for exclusion of patients were uncontrolled infection, other autoimmune disease, pregnancy or lactation. Ahead of any ophthalmopathy symptoms, the blood sample was obtained at the first diagnosis of hyperthyroidism. CDR1 is LNHDA and CDR2 is SQIVND in the germline V gene (reference sequence). The length of the CDR3 is 15 residues. J was trimmed by 5 bases and V by 5 bases; bases with no gene match: 6.

The chain carries TRBV19 and TRBJ2-2; 9 nucleotides agree with TRBD1. This sequence originates from a woman aged 30 to 39 with Graves' hyperthyroidism that later progressed to Graves' ophthalmopathy. What was sequenced was blood. CDR3: CASSVTGGGTGELFF. The CDR3 DNA follows: TGTGCCAGTAGTGTGACAGGGGGGGGAACCGGGGAGCTGTTTTTT.